This T cell receptor (beta chain) was recovered during a study of vaccination and CD4 T cells after COVID-19. Background on the study: Two of the convalescents were Hispanic, and convalescents were six males and four females. Between diagnosis and the drawing of post-COVID samples lay a median roughly 100 days (range 35 to 161).

The CDR3 loop spans 15 amino acids. Germline V lookup: CDR1 LNHNV, CDR2 YYDKDF (reference sequence). With V trimmed by 1 base and J by 3 bases, 3 bases remained unmatched. Treatment: roughly nine-day PBMC culture with coronavirus spike peptide pools or control peptides (ViraFEST assay). The Oncomine TCR Beta short-read assay was applied to DNA of cultured CD4+ T cells. Each CDR3 protein gets one entry after TCRdb re-called the PCR reads with MiXCR. The sample has 15,000 to 20,000 distinct CDR3 sequences; around three fifths are singletons. This clonotype has more than one count but fewer than ten. As yet, its antigen is unknown.

The rearrangement uses TRBV15 and TRBJ2-5; 9 nucleotides line up with TRBD2. Sequencing was performed on CD4+ T cells from blood, cultured in vitro. This TCR was sampled from a human donor who had recovered from COVID-19. The CDR3 DNA is TGTGCCACCAGCAGAGGTGGACTAGCGAAAGAGACCCAGTACTTC. It translates to CATSRGGLAKETQYF.